Listed here are 3 T cell receptor beta chains from one sample, sequenced in a study of blood T cell repertoires in COVID-19 (dated by TCRdb to between 2020 and 2021). Libraries came from the immunoSEQ multiplex PCR assay. As stored in TCRdb, this immuneACCESS dataset retains in-frame rearrangements with V and J assigned. A fraction of the clones does not appear; measured against another copy, unresolved V genes explain less than half of the discrepancy, and the remainder lacks a known reason. The sample contains some 230,000 clones, more than 75% of them found a single time. Around 8% of the sample rests with the top ten. Sequencing was carried out using peripheral blood. The origin of the receptors is a woman at least 80 years old with COVID-19, enrolled during active disease.

A single count supports this clone. J is TRBJ1-1 and V is TRBV7-2; D gene ambiguous. The CDR3 is made up of 14 amino acids. V lost 4 bases, J lost 5 bases, and 14 bases lay in between. Germline V gene lookup returns CDR1 SGHTA and CDR2 FQGNSA. DNA of the CDR3: TGTGCCAGCAGCTCCCCTCGCCCGGAGACTGAAGCTTTCTTT. Its translation is CASSSPRPETEAFF.

The gene calls are TRBV5-1 and TRBJ1-4, with D unclear. Trimming took 4 bases from V and 5 from J, leaving 18 bases between them. The germline gives CDR1 SGHRS, CDR2 YFSETQ. CDR3 length equals 16 residues. The chain's CDR3 is CASSQAPVTANEKLFF. For the CDR3, the DNA is TGCGCCAGCAGCCAGGCCCCGGTTACAGCAAATGAAAAACTGTTTTTT.

The V gene is TRBV28, the J gene TRBJ2-1; TRBD2 might be the D (5 bases). V was shortened by 5 bases and J by 1 base, with 18 bases between the two germline ends. This CDR3 has 17 amino acids. Germline CDR1 reads MDHEN; CDR2 reads SYDVKM. This CDR3 is CASSPSGEQLSYNEQFF. The DNA for the CDR3 is TGTGCCAGCAGTCCCTCCGGGGAACAGCTTTCCTACAATGAGCAGTTCTTC.